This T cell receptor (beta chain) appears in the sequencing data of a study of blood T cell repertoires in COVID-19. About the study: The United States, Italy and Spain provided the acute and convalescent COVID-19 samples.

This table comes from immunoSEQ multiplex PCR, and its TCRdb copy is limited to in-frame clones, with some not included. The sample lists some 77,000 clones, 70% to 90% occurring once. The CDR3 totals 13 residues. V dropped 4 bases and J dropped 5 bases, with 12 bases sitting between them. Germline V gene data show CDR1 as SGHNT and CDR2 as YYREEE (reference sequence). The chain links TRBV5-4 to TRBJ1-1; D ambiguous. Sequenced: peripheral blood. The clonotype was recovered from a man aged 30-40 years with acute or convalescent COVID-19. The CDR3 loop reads CASSSSEETEAFF. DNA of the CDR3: TGTGCCAGCAGCAGCAGTGAGGAGACTGAAGCTTTCTTT. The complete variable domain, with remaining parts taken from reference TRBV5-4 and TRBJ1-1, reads ETGVTQSPTHLIKTRGQQVTLRCSSQSGHNTVSWYQQALGQGPQFIFQYYREEENGRGNFPPRFSGLQFPNYSSELNVNALELDDSALYLCASSSSEETEAFFGQGTRLTVV.